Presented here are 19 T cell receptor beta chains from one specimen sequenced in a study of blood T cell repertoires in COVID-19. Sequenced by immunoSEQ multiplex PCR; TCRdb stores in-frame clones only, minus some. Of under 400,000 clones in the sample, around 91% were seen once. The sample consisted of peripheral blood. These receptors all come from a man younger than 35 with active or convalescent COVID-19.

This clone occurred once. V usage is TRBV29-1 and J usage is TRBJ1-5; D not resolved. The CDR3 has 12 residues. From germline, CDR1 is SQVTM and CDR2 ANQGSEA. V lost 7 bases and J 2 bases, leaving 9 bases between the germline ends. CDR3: CSAGQGNQPQHF. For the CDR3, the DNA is TGCAGCGCTGGCCAGGGCAATCAGCCCCAGCATTTT.

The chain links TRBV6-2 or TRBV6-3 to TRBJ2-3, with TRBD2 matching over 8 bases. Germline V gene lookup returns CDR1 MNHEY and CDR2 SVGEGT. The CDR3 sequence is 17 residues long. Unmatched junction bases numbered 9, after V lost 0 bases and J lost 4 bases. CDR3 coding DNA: TGTGCCAGCAGTTACTCAGGACTAGCCTACAACTCAGATACGCAGTATTTT. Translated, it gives CASSYSGLAYNSDTQYF.

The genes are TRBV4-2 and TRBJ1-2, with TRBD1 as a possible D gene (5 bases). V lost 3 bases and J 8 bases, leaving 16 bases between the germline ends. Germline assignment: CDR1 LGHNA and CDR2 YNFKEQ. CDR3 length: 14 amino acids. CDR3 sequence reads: CASSQTTRGTGYTF. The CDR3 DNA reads TGTGCCAGCAGCCAGACCACAAGGGGAACCGGCTACACCTTC.

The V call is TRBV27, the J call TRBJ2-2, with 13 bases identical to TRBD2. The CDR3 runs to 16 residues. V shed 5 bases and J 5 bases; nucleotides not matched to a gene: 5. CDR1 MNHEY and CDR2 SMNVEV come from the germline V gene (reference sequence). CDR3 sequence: CASSPRLAGGTGELFF. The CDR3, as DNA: TGTGCCAGCAGTCCCCGACTAGCGGGGGGAACCGGGGAGCTGTTTTTT.

The CDR3 DNA is TGTGCCAGCAGTTTTTCGGGACAGTATTATGGCTACACCTTC. Amino acid sequence: CASSFSGQYYGYTF. The chain couples TRBV28 to TRBJ1-2; 7 positions match TRBD1. Trimming removed 3 bases from V and 5 bases from J; junction bases left unmatched: 6. The V gene's germline CDR1 is MDHEN and CDR2 SYDVKM. This CDR3 has 14 residues.

CDR3 DNA: TGCAGCGTGGGGGCGGTAGAGACCCAGTACTTC. Translated, it gives CSVGAVETQYF. The chain combines TRBV29-1 with TRBJ2-5; maybe TRBD1 (6 bases). Germline V lookup: CDR1 SQVTM, CDR2 ANQGSEA. Trimming cost V 6 bases and J 4 bases, with 9 bases left between them. The CDR3 consists of 11 residues.

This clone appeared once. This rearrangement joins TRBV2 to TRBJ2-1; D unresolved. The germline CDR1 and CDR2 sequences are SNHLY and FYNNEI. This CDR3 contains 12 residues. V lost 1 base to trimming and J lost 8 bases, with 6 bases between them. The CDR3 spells CASSEDRDEQFF. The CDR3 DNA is TGTGCCAGCAGTGAAGATAGAGATGAGCAGTTCTTC. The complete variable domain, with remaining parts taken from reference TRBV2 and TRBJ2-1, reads EPEVTQTPSHQVTQMGQEVILRCVPISNHLYFYWYRQILGQKVEFLVSFYNNEISEKSEIFDDQFSVERPDGSNFTLKIRSTKLEDSAMYFCASSEDRDEQFFGPGTRLTVL.

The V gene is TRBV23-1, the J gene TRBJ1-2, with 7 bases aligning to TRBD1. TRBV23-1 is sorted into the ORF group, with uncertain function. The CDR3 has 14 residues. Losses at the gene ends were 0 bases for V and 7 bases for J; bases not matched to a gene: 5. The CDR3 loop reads CASSQSAGGPGYTF. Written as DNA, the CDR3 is TGCGCCAGCAGTCAATCGGCAGGGGGGCCTGGCTACACCTTC.

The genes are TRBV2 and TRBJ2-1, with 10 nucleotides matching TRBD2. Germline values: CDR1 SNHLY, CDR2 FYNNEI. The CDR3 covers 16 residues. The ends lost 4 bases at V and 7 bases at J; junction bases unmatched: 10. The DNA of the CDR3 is TGTGCCAGCAGTGGAAGGACTAGCGGACCTGGGAATGAGCAGTTCTTC. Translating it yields CASSGRTSGPGNEQFF.

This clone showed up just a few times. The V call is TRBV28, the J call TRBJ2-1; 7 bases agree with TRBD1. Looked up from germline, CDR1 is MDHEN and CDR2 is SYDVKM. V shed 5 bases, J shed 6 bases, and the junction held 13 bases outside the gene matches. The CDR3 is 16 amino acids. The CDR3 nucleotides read TGTGCCAGCAGTGCCCGACAGGGTTATTTCGGCAATGAGCAGTTCTTC. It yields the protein CASSARQGYFGNEQFF.

CDR3 sequence (DNA): TGTGCCAGCAGTGATCCAAGGGGGCAGGTCTACGAGCAGTACTTC. It codes for CASSDPRGQVYEQYF. V and J are TRBV25-1 and TRBJ2-7, with 7 bases lining up with TRBD1. Trimming at V came to 3 bases and at J to 3 bases, leaving 8 bases not matched to a gene. The length of the CDR3 is 15 residues. CDR1 and CDR2 from the germline V gene are MGHDK and SYGVNS.

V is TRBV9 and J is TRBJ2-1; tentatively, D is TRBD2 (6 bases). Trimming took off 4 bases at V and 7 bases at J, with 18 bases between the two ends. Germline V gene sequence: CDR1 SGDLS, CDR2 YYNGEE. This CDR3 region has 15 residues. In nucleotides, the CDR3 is TGTGCCAGCAGCACTCAACCGGGACTTCTTAATGAGCAGTTCTTC. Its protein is CASSTQPGLLNEQFF.

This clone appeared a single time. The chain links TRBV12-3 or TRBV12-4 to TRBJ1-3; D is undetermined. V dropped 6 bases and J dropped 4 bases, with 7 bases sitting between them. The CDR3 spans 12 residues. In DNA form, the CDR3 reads TGTGCCAGCAGCAGAGGGGGAAACACCATATATTTT. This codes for CASSRGGNTIYF.

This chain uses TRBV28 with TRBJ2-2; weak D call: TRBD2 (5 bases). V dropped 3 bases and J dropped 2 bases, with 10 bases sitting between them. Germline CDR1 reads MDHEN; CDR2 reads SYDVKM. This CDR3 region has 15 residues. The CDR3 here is CASSFGSINTGELFF. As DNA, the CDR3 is TGTGCCAGCAGTTTTGGGAGTATTAACACCGGGGAGCTGTTTTTT.

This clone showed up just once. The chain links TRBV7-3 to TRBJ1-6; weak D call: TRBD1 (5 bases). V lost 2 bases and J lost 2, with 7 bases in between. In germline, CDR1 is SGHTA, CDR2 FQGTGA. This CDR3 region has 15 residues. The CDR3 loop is CASSLGAAYNSPLHF. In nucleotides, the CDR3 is TGTGCCAGCAGCTTAGGGGCGGCCTATAATTCACCCCTCCACTTT.

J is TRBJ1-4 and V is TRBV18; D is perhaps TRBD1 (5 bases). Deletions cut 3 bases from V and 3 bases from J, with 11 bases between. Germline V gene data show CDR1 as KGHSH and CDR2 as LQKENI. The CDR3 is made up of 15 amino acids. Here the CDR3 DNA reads TGTGCCAGCTCACCGGCAGGGCCCCCTAATGAAAAACTGTTTTTT. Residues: CASSPAGPPNEKLFF.

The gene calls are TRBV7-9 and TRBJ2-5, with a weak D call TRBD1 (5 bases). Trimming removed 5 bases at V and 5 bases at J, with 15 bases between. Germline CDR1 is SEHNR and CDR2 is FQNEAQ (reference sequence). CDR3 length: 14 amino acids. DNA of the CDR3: TGTGCCAGCAGCAACAATTGGGGCCGGGAGACCCAGTACTTC. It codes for CASSNNWGRETQYF.

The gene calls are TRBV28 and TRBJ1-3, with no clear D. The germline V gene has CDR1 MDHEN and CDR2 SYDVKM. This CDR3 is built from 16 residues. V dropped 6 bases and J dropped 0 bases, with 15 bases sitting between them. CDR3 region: CASSSGDLGSGNTIYF. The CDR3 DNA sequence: TGTGCCAGCAGCTCCGGTGATCTTGGCTCTGGAAACACCATATATTTT. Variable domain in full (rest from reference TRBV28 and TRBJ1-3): DVKVTQSSRYLVKRTGEKVFLECVQDMDHENMFWYRQDPGLGLRLIYFSYDVKMKEKGDIPEGYSVSREKKERFSLILESASTNQTSMYLCASSSGDLGSGNTIYFGEGSWLTVV.

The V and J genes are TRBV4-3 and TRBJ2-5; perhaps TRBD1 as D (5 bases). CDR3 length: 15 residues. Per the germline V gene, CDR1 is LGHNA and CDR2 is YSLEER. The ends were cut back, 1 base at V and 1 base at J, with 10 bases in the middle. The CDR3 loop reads CASSQVLGAQETQYF. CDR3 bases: TGCGCCAGCAGCCAAGTTTTAGGGGCCCAAGAGACCCAGTACTTC.